Described below is a single TCR beta chain sequence and its context. Its antigen is undetermined. TCRdb re-analysed the RT-PCR reads in MiXCR, keeping a single row per CDR3 protein. The table has around 650,000 distinct CDR3 sequences, around 14% seen once. The record originates from a study of response to subunit inactivated influenza vaccine. CDR3 length: 10 residues. Germline V CDR1 and CDR2: SQVTM, ANQGSEA. V was cut by 5 bases and J by 15 bases, with 14 bases left in between. General study findings and limits: Each seasonal flu vaccination may recruit only limited new T cells, authors suggested.

The gene calls are TRBV29-1 and TRBJ2-1; a possible D gene is TRBD2 (5 bases). This TCR derives from a man aged 45 to 65 who received an inactivated influenza vaccine. The specimen was PBMCs from blood, collected 11 to 12 days after vaccination. The CDR3 loop reads CSVQVGESFF. Here the CDR3 DNA reads TGCAGCGTTCAAGTCGGGGAATCGTTCTTC.